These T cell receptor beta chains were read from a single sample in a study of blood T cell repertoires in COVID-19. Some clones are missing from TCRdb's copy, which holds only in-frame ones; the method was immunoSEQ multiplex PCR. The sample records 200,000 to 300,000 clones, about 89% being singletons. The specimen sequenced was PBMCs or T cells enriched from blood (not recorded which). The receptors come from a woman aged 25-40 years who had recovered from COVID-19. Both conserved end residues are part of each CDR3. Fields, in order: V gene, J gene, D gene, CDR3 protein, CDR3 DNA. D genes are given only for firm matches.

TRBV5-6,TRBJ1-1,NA,CASSLTQNTEAFF,TGTGCCAGCAGCTTGACTCAGAACACTGAAGCTTTCTTT
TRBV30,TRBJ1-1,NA,CACWSGTEAFF,TGTGCCTGCTGGTCGGGCACTGAAGCTTTCTTT
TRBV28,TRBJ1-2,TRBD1,CASRTTGEGYGYTF,TGTGCCAGCCGAACGACAGGGGAAGGCTATGGCTACACCTTC
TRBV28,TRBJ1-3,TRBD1,CASSGDRVSRNTIYF,TGTGCCAGCAGCGGCGACAGGGTGTCCCGAAACACCATATATTTT
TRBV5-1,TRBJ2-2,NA,CASSPGLGNTGELFF,TGCGCCAGCAGCCCGGGACTGGGAAACACCGGGGAGCTGTTTTTT
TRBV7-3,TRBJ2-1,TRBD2,CASSPSSGAINEQFF,TGTGCCAGCAGCCCCTCTAGCGGAGCGATCAATGAGCAGTTCTTC
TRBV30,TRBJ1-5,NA,CAWSVTGRGNQPQHF,TGTGCCTGGAGTGTAACAGGGCGGGGCAATCAGCCCCAGCATTTT